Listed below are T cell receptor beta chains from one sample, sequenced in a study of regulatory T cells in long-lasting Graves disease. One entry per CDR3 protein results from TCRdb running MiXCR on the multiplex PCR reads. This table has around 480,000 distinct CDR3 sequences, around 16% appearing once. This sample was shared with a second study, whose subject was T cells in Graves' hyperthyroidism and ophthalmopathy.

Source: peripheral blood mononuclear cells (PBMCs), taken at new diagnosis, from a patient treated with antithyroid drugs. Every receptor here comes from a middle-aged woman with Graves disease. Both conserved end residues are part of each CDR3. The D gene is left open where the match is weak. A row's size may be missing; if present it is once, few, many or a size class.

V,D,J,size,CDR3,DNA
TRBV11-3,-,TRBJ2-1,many,CASSLGGLGEQFF,TGTGCCAGCAGCTTAGGCGGCCTTGGTGAGCAGTTCTTC
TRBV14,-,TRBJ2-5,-,CASSQVRRSKETQYF,TGTGCCAGCAGCCAAGTGCGCCGGAGCAAGGAGACCCAGTACTTC
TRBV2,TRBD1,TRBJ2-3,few,CASSDPGQGVTDTQYF,TGTGCCAGCAGCGACCCGGGACAGGGGGTCACAGATACGCAGTATTTT
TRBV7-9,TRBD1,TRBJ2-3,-,CASSFGQVTDTQYF,TGTGCCAGCAGCTTCGGACAGGTTACAGATACGCAGTATTTT
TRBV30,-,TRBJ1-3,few,CAWSVGTSRNTIYF,TGTGCCTGGAGTGTTGGGACAAGTCGAAACACCATATATTTT
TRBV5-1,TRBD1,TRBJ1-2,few,CASRPTGQGNYGYTF,TGCGCCAGCAGACCTACCGGACAGGGGAACTATGGCTACACCTTC
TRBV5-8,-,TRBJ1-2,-,CANSFRGVGYGYTF,TGTGCCAACAGCTTCCGAGGGGTGGGCTATGGCTACACCTTC
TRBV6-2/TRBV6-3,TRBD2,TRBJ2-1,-,CASRSSGGANEQFF,TGTGCCAGCAGATCTAGCGGGGGGGCGAATGAGCAGTTCTTC
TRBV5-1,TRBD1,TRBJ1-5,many,CASSLGQGGHQPQHF,TGCGCCAGCAGCTTGGGACAGGGAGGGCATCAGCCCCAGCATTTT
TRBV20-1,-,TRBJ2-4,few,CSAPEYRAKNIQYF,TGCAGTGCCCCAGAGTATCGGGCCAAAAACATTCAGTACTTC
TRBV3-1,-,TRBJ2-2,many,CASSQDQWYTGELFF,TGTGCCAGCAGCCAAGATCAGTGGTACACCGGGGAGCTGTTTTTT
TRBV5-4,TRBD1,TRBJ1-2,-,CASSLGQGGQSFYGYTF,TGTGCCAGCAGCTTGGGGCAAGGGGGACAGAGCTTCTATGGCTACACCTTC
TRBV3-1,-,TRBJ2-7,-,CASSQALGSSYEQYF,TGTGCCAGCAGCCAGGCTCTAGGCAGTTCCTACGAGCAGTACTTC
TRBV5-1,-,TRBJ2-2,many,CASSQQYSTGELFF,TGCGCCAGCAGCCAACAGTACAGTACCGGGGAGCTGTTTTTT
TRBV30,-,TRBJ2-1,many,CAWEAGQRNNEQFF,TGTGCCTGGGAGGCGGGACAGAGAAACAATGAGCAGTTCTTC
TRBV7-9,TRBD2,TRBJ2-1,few,CASSFPSGLKQFF,TGTGCCAGCAGCTTCCCTAGCGGTCTTAAGCAGTTCTTC
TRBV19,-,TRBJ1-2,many,CASSMDRSYGYTF,TGTGCCAGTAGTATGGACAGATCCTATGGCTACACCTTC
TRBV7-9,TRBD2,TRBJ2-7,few,CASSAGGRGEQYF,TGTGCCAGCAGCGCGGGAGGACGGGGCGAGCAGTACTTC
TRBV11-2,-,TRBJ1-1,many,CASSLELGGGTEAFF,TGTGCCAGCAGCTTAGAGTTGGGAGGGGGCACTGAAGCTTTCTTT
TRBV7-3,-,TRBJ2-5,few,CASSSRLVEETQYF,TGTGCCAGCAGCTCCCGACTAGTGGAGGAGACCCAGTACTTC
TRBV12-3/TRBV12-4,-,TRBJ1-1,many,CASSLPVNTEAFF,TGTGCCAGCAGTTTACCCGTTAACACTGAAGCTTTCTTT
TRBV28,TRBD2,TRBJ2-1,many,CASSDLGLAGTNEQFF,TGTGCCAGCAGTGACCTTGGACTAGCGGGGACCAATGAGCAGTTCTTC
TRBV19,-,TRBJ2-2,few,CASMRTGELFF,TGTGCCAGTATGAGAACCGGGGAGCTGTTTTTT